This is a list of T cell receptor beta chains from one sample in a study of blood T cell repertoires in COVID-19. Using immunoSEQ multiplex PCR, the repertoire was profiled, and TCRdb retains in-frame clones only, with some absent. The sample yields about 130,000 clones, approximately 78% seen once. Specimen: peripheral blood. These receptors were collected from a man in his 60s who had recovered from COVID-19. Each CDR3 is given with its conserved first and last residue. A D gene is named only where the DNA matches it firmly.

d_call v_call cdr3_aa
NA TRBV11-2 CASSTQLGNEQYF
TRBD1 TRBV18 CASSPSGTGREQYF
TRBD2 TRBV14 CASSPSASGFSYEQYF
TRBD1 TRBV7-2 CASSPRTGSWNTEAFF
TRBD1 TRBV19 CASSWGQPKNTEAFF
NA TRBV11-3 CASSPGSGELFF
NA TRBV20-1 CSASGGLRPQHF
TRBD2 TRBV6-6 CASTAGGVADTQYF
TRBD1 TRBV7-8 CASILQGAPSSGANVLTF
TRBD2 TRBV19 CASSIGRGGINEQFF
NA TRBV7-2 CASSLAISDYGYTF
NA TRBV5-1 CASSAGPLSGYTF
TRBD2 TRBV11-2 CASSLGLANEQFF
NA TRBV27 CASSPPGSGGGELFF
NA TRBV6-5 CASSPSRQHYEQYF
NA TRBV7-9 CASSLAAGDSSPLHF